This TCR beta chain was found in a study of blood T cell repertoires in COVID-19. On the study more broadly: Sample material is recorded as cDNA or gDNA derived from T cells, B-cell-depleted T cells, or PBMCs.

The J segment lost 5 bases and the V segment lost 6 bases, leaving 3 bases of the junction unmatched. Germline values: CDR1 SNHLY, CDR2 FYNNEI. The CDR3 length is 12 residues. Study members were between about 18 and 95 years old and lived in approximately 25 US regions. Clinical history reported by participants formed the basis on which cohorts were assigned. The authors' processing: Scientists estimated how many nucleated cells there were by amplifying reference gene primers. Sequenced by immunoSEQ multiplex PCR; TCRdb stores in-frame clones only, minus some. The D gene and trimming were derived from the DNA, and the V and J assignments and clone size from that table. The sample consists of a few hundred thousand clones, 90% of them appearing once.

The clonotype comes from a man aged 30 to 45 who had recovered from COVID-19. Sequencing was carried out using PBMCs or T cells enriched from blood (not recorded which). This chain links TRBV2 with TRBJ1-2, with 7 bases fitting TRBD1. Here the CDR3 reads CASSGQVYGYTF. The CDR3 nucleotides are TGTGCCAGCAGCGGACAGGTTTATGGCTACACCTTC. The full variable domain, its missing parts supplied by reference TRBV2 and TRBJ1-2, is EPEVTQTPSHQVTQMGQEVILRCVPISNHLYFYWYRQILGQKVEFLVSFYNNEISEKSEIFDDQFSVERPDGSNFTLKIRSTKLEDSAMYFCASSGQVYGYTFGSGTRLTVV.